Listed below are T cell receptor beta chains from one sample, sequenced in a study of CD8+ T cells in alopecia areata. Sequencing used immunoSEQ multiplex PCR; TCRdb keeps in-frame clones, though not all of them. This table holds 200,000 to 250,000 clones, around three fifths found once. Here the sequenced sample was CD4+ T cells sorted from blood, taken at week 0. Every receptor here comes from a human donor with alopecia areata. Both conserved end residues are part of each CDR3. The D gene is left open where the match is weak. A clone size is listed for some rows: how often the clone was seen (once, few, many), or a class if it is expanded.

v_gene,abundance,j_gene,d_gene,len,CDR3nt,CDR3aa
TRBV9,-,TRBJ2-3,TRBD2,15,TGTGCCAGCAGCTCCCGGACTAGCGGGGGAGATACGCAGTATTTT,CASSSRTSGGDTQYF
TRBV4-1,once,TRBJ2-2,-,16,TGCGCCAGCAGCCAGCCGGGACGGGGAAACACCGGGGAGCTGTTTTTT,CASSQPGRGNTGELFF
TRBV30,-,TRBJ1-2,-,15,TGTGCCTGGAGTGAATTCACAGGGAGAATGGGAGGCTACACCTTC,CAWSEFTGRMGGYTF
TRBV15,-,TRBJ2-5,-,12,TGTGCCACCGGGATCCGCGCAGAGACCCAGTACTTC,CATGIRAETQYF
TRBV29-1,-,TRBJ1-3,-,11,TGCAGCGCGGGAGCTGGAAACACCATATATTTT,CSAGAGNTIYF
TRBV5-1,-,TRBJ1-2,-,15,TGCGCCAGCAGCTTGGCTCCGTCAGGGAACTATGGCTACACCTTC,CASSLAPSGNYGYTF
TRBV15,-,TRBJ2-3,TRBD1,17,TGTGCCACCAGCAGAGCTCAGGGGGCTAGTGGCACAGATACGCAGTATTTT,CATSRAQGASGTDTQYF
TRBV10-3,few,TRBJ2-7,-,14,TGTGCCATCAGTGATGCGGACCTTTCCTACGAGCAGTACTTC,CAISDADLSYEQYF
TRBV6-5,once,TRBJ2-3,-,15,TGTGCCAGCAGTGGGGGAGGGGGCCGAACAGATACGCAGTATTTT,CASSGGGGRTDTQYF
TRBV14,-,TRBJ2-1,-,11,TGTGCCAGCAGCTACAGGGATGAGCAGTTCTTC,CASSYRDEQFF
TRBV29-1,-,TRBJ1-2,-,12,TGCAGCGTACACCCGGAGGGTTATGGCTACACCTTC,CSVHPEGYGYTF
TRBV11-1,few,TRBJ2-1,TRBD2,14,TGTGCCAGCAGCTTAGAGGGAGGGTACAATGAGCAGTTCTTC,CASSLEGGYNEQFF
TRBV29-1,-,TRBJ2-7,-,13,TGCAGCGTGCGGGGACTCCTGAGTGACGAGCAGTACTTC,CSVRGLLSDEQYF
TRBV30,few,TRBJ2-7,TRBD2,15,TGTGCCTGGAGACTTTCGGGACTAGCGGGCTACGAGCAGTACTTC,CAWRLSGLAGYEQYF
TRBV5-1,many,TRBJ1-1,-,16,TGCGCCAGCAGCTCCCACCCGGGCAGGGTGAACACTGAAGCTTTCTTT,CASSSHPGRVNTEAFF
TRBV6-1,few,TRBJ2-1,-,12,TGTGCCAGCAGTTCCATAGTCAATGAGCAGTTCTTC,CASSSIVNEQFF
TRBV30,-,TRBJ1-3,-,12,TGTGTACTAAGGGGCTCTGGAAACACCATATATTTT,CVLRGSGNTIYF
TRBV30,-,TRBJ2-7,-,11,TGTGCCTGGAAAGGGAGATACGAGCAGTACTTC,CAWKGRYEQYF
TRBV29-1,-,TRBJ2-3,TRBD2,15,TGCAGCGTTGAAACGGTAGCGGGGGGCACAGATACGCAGTATTTT,CSVETVAGGTDTQYF
TRBV2,few,TRBJ2-3,TRBD2,15,TGTGCCAGCAGGGCAAAAGGACTAGCGAGAGATACGCAGTATTTT,CASRAKGLARDTQYF
TRBV2,-,TRBJ2-7,-,13,TGTGCCAGCAATGGTGGCACCCGCTACGAGCAGTACTTC,CASNGGTRYEQYF
TRBV2,-,TRBJ1-4,-,15,TGTGCCAGCAGCGAGAGTCCGGGACCAGGCGAAAAACTGTTTTTT,CASSESPGPGEKLFF
TRBV11-2,-,TRBJ2-1,TRBD2,14,TGTGCCAGCAGCTTAGGCAGACTAGCGGGTGAGCAGTTCTTC,CASSLGRLAGEQFF
TRBV29-1,few,TRBJ1-2,-,11,TGCAGCGTTGTACAAACCCATGGCTACACCTTC,CSVVQTHGYTF
TRBV5-4,-,TRBJ1-2,TRBD1,14,TGTGCCAGCAGCTCCCGGGACAGGGGGCAAGGCTACACCTTC,CASSSRDRGQGYTF
TRBV30,-,TRBJ2-3,-,12,TGTGCCTGGAGTCACCGCACAGATACGCAGTATTTT,CAWSHRTDTQYF
TRBV9,-,TRBJ1-2,TRBD1,14,TGTGCCAGCAGCTCATCAGGGGGGTACAATGGCTACACCTTC,CASSSSGGYNGYTF
TRBV27,-,TRBJ1-5,-,12,TGTGCCAGCAGTTTTCGGGGCCAGCCCCAGCATTTT,CASSFRGQPQHF
TRBV29-1,-,TRBJ2-2,TRBD1,14,TGCAGCGTTGGTAGAACAGGGGACACCGGGGAGCTGTTTTTT,CSVGRTGDTGELFF
TRBV7-9,-,TRBJ1-2,-,13,TGTGCCAGCAGCGTGGACAAGAACTATGGCTACACCTTC,CASSVDKNYGYTF
TRBV5-1,-,TRBJ2-5,-,14,TGCGCCAGCAGCGCCGCGGGCATGAGGGAGACCCAGTACTTC,CASSAAGMRETQYF
TRBV6-1,few,TRBJ1-1,TRBD1,15,TGTGCCAGCAGTTCCTTAGGACAGGATAACACTGAAGCTTTCTTT,CASSSLGQDNTEAFF
TRBV14,-,TRBJ2-4,-,14,TGTGCCAGCAGCCAAGTATCGGGACTAAACATTCAGTACTTC,CASSQVSGLNIQYF
TRBV25-1,-,TRBJ1-2,-,15,TGTGCCAGCAGTGGCTCGGACAGCGGTAACTATGGCTACACCTTC,CASSGSDSGNYGYTF
TRBV4-1,-,TRBJ2-1,-,14,TGCGCCAGCAGCCTATCCTCCCAAAACAATGAGCAGTTCTTC,CASSLSSQNNEQFF
TRBV29-1,-,TRBJ2-7,TRBD2,14,TGCAGCGGCGCTCTAGCGGGAGGGCCCTACGAGCAGTACTTC,CSGALAGGPYEQYF
TRBV29-1,-,TRBJ2-7,-,12,TGCAGCGTTGGGGTTGGATCCTACGAGCAGTACTTC,CSVGVGSYEQYF
TRBV30,-,TRBJ1-2,-,11,TGTGCCGGGGGGAGGACCCATGGCTACACCTTC,CAGGRTHGYTF
TRBV18,few,TRBJ2-3,-,16,TGTGCCAGCTCACCTAGTCAAACCACGAACACAGATACGCAGTATTTT,CASSPSQTTNTDTQYF
TRBV15,-,TRBJ2-5,-,13,TGTGCCACCAGCACCGACCCTTTCGAGGCCCAGTACTTC,CATSTDPFEAQYF
TRBV11-2,few,TRBJ1-1,-,12,TGTGCCAGCAGCTTTATCCAGGGTGAGGCTTTCTTT,CASSFIQGEAFF
TRBV10-3,-,TRBJ2-5,-,15,TGTGCCATCAGTGAGTCGGCCAGGGCCACAGAGACCCAGTACTTC,CAISESARATETQYF
TRBV29-1,few,TRBJ1-3,-,11,TGCAGCGTTGAGCGTGGGAACACCATATATTTT,CSVERGNTIYF
TRBV4-1,few,TRBJ2-3,-,14,TGCGCCAGCAGCCAATTAACAGGGACAGATACGCAGTATTTT,CASSQLTGTDTQYF